The rows below give T cell receptor beta chains drawn from one sample of a study of cytomegalovirus exposure and HLA in healthy donors. The data were produced by immunoSEQ multiplex PCR, yet TCRdb's version contains in-frame clones alone and is incomplete. The sample consists of some 130,000 clones, roughly three quarters of them appearing once. Sequencing used PBMCs. The receptor set was obtained from a man aged 18 to 29 in good health and CMV-seronegative. CDR3s include the opening cysteine and the closing phenylalanine or tryptophan. A D gene is named only where the DNA matches it firmly. Size is omitted from some rows. Given values are once, few, many or a class for expanded clones.

J gene,clone size,D gene,V gene,CDR3 DNA,CDR3 protein
TRBJ2-7,few,TRBD2,TRBV9,TGTGCCAGCAGCGCCACCGGGACTAGCCTCGAGCAGTACTTC,CASSATGTSLEQYF
TRBJ2-6,.,.,TRBV27,TGTGCCAGCAGTCCAAACACGTTAGGGGCCAACGTCCTGACTTTC,CASSPNTLGANVLTF
TRBJ2-1,.,TRBD2,TRBV5-1,TGCGCCAGCAGTTCCGGGACTAGCCCCTACAATGAGCAGTTCTTC,CASSSGTSPYNEQFF
TRBJ1-5,.,.,TRBV5-5,TGTGCCAGCAGCTTTCGCCACTCTTATAGCAATCAGCCCCAGCATTTT,CASSFRHSYSNQPQHF
TRBJ1-2,medium-sized,.,TRBV19,TGTGCCAGTCAGTACGATCGCAGTACCAACTATGGCTACACCTTC,CASQYDRSTNYGYTF
TRBJ1-5,.,TRBD1,TRBV11-3,TGTGCCAGCAGCCCGGGGACAGGGGACAATCAGCCCCAGCATTTT,CASSPGTGDNQPQHF
TRBJ1-3,.,.,TRBV15,TGTGCCACCAGCAGAGGAGAGGTAGCCTCGAGAGGAAACACCATATATTTT,CATSRGEVASRGNTIYF
TRBJ2-3,.,TRBD2,TRBV9,TGTGCCAGCAGCTTAAGAGCGGGGAGCACAGATACGCAGTATTTT,CASSLRAGSTDTQYF
TRBJ1-5,.,TRBD1,TRBV5-5,TGTGCCAGCAGCTCGACAGGGCAACATCAGCCCCAGCATTTT,CASSSTGQHQPQHF
TRBJ1-2,.,.,TRBV28,TGTGCCAGCAGTTTAGGGGGCGCCGGTAACTATGGCTACACCTTC,CASSLGGAGNYGYTF
TRBJ2-7,.,.,TRBV4-1,TGCGCCAGCAGCCAAGGACAATCCGAGCAGTACTTC,CASSQGQSEQYF
TRBJ2-7,.,TRBD1,TRBV28,TGTGCCAGCGGCCATTCGGGACAGTCCTACGAGCAGTACTTC,CASGHSGQSYEQYF
TRBJ1-1,.,.,TRBV11-2,TGTGCCAGCAGCTTAGGACACTTGAACACTGAAGCTTTCTTT,CASSLGHLNTEAFF
TRBJ2-7,.,.,TRBV7-9,TGTGCCAGCAGCTTGTCCCAGGGGCTCGAGCAGTACTTC,CASSLSQGLEQYF
TRBJ1-5,.,.,TRBV28,TGTGCCAGCAGCTCTGGGGGGGATACGCAGCCCCAGCATTTT,CASSSGGDTQPQHF
TRBJ2-1,.,.,TRBV11-3,TGTGCCAGCAGCTTAGAAGGTGGAGTTGGGTACAATGAGCAGTTCTTC,CASSLEGGVGYNEQFF
TRBJ2-5,.,TRBD1,TRBV7-2,TGTGCCAGCAGCACCGAGGGGACAGTCCAAGAGACCCAGTACTTC,CASSTEGTVQETQYF
TRBJ2-3,.,.,TRBV7-9,TGTGCCAGCAGTTCGCCGGGACTCAATACGGCAGATACGCAGTATTTT,CASSSPGLNTADTQYF
TRBJ1-5,.,.,TRBV19,TGTGCCAGTAGGGGAGGGGCCCAGCATTTT,CASRGGAQHF
TRBJ2-1,.,TRBD1,TRBV18,TGTGCCAGCTCACCACCGTCGGGACAGGGGTATGAGCAGTTCTTC,CASSPPSGQGYEQFF
TRBJ2-7,.,TRBD1,TRBV27,TGTGCCAGCAGTTTTACAGGGGTCTACGAGCAGTACTTC,CASSFTGVYEQYF
TRBJ1-1,few,.,TRBV30,TGTGCCTGGAGTCCCTTCCACAGGGCCGCTGAAGCTTTCTTT,CAWSPFHRAAEAFF
TRBJ2-5,.,TRBD1,TRBV7-9,TGTGCCAGCAGCCAAGGGGGCTTGGAGACCCAGTACTTC,CASSQGGLETQYF
TRBJ2-7,.,TRBD2,TRBV28,TGTGCCAGCAGTGGGACTAGCGGGAGTTACGAGCAGTACTTC,CASSGTSGSYEQYF
TRBJ1-2,few,TRBD1,TRBV13,TGTGCCAGCAGCCTCGGGACAGGGGACTATGGCTACACCTTC,CASSLGTGDYGYTF
TRBJ1-2,.,.,TRBV5-1,TGCGCCAGCAGCTTTGGGGGGACCTATGGCTACACCTTC,CASSFGGTYGYTF
TRBJ1-2,.,.,TRBV6-5,TGTGCCAGCAGACAGGAAAATAACTATGGCTACACCTTC,CASRQENNYGYTF
TRBJ1-1,few,.,TRBV29-1,TGCAGCGTTCCAGAGTTGGGGGGATGGAGCACTGAAGCTTTCTTT,CSVPELGGWSTEAFF
TRBJ2-7,.,TRBD2,TRBV4-3,TGCGCCAGCGGCCCGGGACTAGCGGGAGAACTACGCGAGCAGTACTTC,CASGPGLAGELREQYF
TRBJ1-5,.,.,TRBV10-2,TGCGCCAGCCGGGACACAGTCACACATAGCAATCAGCCCCAGCATTTT,CASRDTVTHSNQPQHF
TRBJ2-1,.,.,TRBV30,TGTGCCTGGAGTGTTCGGATCCGGGATGAGCAGTTCTTC,CAWSVRIRDEQFF
TRBJ1-2,.,TRBD1,TRBV5-6,TGTGCCAGCAGCTTGGGGCAGGGGGACGGCTACACCTTC,CASSLGQGDGYTF
TRBJ2-1,.,TRBD1,TRBV10-3,TGTGCCATCACCAGGGACAGTAACAATGAGCAGTTCTTC,CAITRDSNNEQFF
TRBJ2-7,.,TRBD1,TRBV7-9,TGTGCCAGCAGCTTAAGGGACAGACCCTACGAGCAGTACTTC,CASSLRDRPYEQYF
TRBJ2-1,.,TRBD2,TRBV15,TGTGCCACCAGCAAACGGACTAGCGGGAGCGGTGGGGGTGAGCAGTTCTTC,CATSKRTSGSGGGEQFF
TRBJ1-2,.,TRBD1,TRBV28,TGTGCCAGCAGCCAGGGGCGTATGGGACAGTCCCTAGGCTACACCTTC,CASSQGRMGQSLGYTF
TRBJ2-1,.,.,TRBV9,TGTGCCAGCAGCGTCACACTAGGATCCAATGAGCAGTTCTTC,CASSVTLGSNEQFF